This T cell receptor beta chain is from a study of T cells after yellow fever vaccination. As for the study in general: Researchers used SMART-Seq v4 Ultra Low Input to prepare fractions that had low cell numbers.

The 5'RACE template-switching step produced TCR cDNA and added a universal primer site and UMIs. In TCRdb, the 5' RACE reads were re-called with MiXCR into one record per CDR3 protein. Among 110,000 to 150,000 distinct CDR3 sequences listed, roughly 6.7% were seen once. This CDR3 is 14 amino acids long. Per germline, CDR1 DFQATT and CDR2 SNEGSKA (reference sequence). The ends were cut back, 6 bases at V and 5 bases at J, with 19 bases in the middle. Notes on this clonotype: Its antigen remains unknown.

Overall study results and limits: In FACS-sorted repertoires, abundant clonotypes from the bulk population could appear as contaminants.

The chain recombines TRBV20-1 with TRBJ2-5; tentative D call: TRBD2 (5 bases). This receptor was identified in a man aged 25 to 40 who received the YFV17D yellow fever vaccine. The sequenced sample was CD4+ T cells sorted from PBMCs, obtained 10 days after the yellow fever booster vaccination. CDR3 in amino acids: CSAGVGVPEETQYF. The CDR3 coding sequence is TGCAGTGCGGGAGTCGGAGTCCCTGAGGAGACCCAGTACTTC.